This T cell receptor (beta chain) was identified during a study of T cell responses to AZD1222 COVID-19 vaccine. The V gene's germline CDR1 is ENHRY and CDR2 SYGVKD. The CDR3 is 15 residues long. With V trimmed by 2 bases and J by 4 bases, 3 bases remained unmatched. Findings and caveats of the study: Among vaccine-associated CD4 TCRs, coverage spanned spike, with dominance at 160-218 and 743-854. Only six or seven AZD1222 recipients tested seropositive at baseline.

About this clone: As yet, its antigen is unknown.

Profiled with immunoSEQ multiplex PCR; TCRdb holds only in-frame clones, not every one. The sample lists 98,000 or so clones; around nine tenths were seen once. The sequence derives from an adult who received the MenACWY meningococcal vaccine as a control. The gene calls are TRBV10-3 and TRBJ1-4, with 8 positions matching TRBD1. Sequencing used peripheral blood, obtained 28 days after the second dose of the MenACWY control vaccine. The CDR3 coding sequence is TGTGCCATCAGTGAGAGGACAGGGCGTAATGAAAAACTGTTTTTT. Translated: CAISERTGRNEKLFF.